This TCR beta chain stems from a study of blood T cell repertoires in COVID-19. Overall study context: Samples taken during acute and convalescent COVID-19 were collected in the United States, Italy and Spain. From T cells, B-cell-depleted T cells, or PBMCs came the material, which was cDNA or gDNA.

CDR3 length: 12 residues. CDR1 MDHEN and CDR2 SYDVKM come from the germline V gene. Trimming removed 6 bases from V and 5 bases from J, with 9 bases in between. Clones were read by immunoSEQ multiplex PCR, and TCRdb kept only the in-frame ones, dropping some. The sample shows tens of thousands of clones, more than 75% of them seen only once. This receptor was taken from a human donor in a cohort sampled during active COVID-19. The chain links TRBV28 to TRBJ2-3; D remains ambiguous. The specimen sequenced was peripheral blood. The CDR3 loop is CASRGSLDTQYF. CDR3 coding DNA: TGTGCCAGCAGGGGCAGCCTAGATACGCAGTATTTT.